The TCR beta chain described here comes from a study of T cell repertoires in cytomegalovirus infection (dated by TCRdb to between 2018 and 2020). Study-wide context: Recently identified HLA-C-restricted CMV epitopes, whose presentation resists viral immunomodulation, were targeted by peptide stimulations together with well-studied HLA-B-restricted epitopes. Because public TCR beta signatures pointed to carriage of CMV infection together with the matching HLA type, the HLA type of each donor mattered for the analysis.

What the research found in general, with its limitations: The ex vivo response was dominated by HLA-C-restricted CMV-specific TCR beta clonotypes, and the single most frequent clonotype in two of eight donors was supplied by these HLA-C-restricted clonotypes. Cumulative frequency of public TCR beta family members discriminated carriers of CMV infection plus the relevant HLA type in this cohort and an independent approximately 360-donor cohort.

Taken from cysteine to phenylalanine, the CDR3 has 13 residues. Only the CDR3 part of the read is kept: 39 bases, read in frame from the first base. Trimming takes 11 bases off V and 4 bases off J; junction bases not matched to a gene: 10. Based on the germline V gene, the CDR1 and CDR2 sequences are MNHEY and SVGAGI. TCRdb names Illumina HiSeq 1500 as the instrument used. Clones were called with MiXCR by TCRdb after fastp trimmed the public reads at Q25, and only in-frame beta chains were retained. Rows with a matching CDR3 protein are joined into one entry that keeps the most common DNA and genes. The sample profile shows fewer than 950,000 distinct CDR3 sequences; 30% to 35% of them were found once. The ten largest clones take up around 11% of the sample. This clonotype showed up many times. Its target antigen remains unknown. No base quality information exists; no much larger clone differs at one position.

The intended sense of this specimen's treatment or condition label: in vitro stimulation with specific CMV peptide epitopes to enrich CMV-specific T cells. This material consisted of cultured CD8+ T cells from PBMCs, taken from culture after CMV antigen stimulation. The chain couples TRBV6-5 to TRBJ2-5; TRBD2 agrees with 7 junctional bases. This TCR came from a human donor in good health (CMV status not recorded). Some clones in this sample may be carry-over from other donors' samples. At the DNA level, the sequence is TGTGCCTCGGGGGGAAACGCCGGAGAGACCCAGTACTTC. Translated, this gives CASGGNAGETQYF.